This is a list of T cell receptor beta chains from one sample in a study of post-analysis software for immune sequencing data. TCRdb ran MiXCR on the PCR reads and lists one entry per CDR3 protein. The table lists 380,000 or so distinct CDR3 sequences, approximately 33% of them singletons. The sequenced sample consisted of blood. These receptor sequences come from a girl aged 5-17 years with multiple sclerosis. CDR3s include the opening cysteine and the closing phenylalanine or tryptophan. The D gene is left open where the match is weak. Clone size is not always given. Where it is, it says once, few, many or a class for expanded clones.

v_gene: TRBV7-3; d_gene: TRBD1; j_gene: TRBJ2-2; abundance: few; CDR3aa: CASSLLRGSTGELFF; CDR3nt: TGTGCCAGCAGCTTACTCAGGGGGAGCACCGGGGAGCTGTTTTTT
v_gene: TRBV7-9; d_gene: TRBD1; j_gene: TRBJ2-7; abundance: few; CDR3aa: CASSPGDRVSEQYF; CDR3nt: TGTGCCAGCAGCCCGGGGGACAGGGTGAGCGAGCAGTACTTC
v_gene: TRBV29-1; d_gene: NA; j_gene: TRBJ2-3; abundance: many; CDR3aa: CSVEEHPDTQYF; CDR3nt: TGCAGCGTTGAAGAGCACCCAGATACGCAGTATTTT
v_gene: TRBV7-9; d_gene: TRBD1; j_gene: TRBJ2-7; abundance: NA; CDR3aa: CASRGGSGPYEQYF; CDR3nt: TGTGCCAGCAGAGGGGGCTCGGGGCCCTACGAGCAGTACTTC
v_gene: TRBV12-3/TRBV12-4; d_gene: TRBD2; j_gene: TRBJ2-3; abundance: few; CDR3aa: CASRPHSGGGTDTQYF; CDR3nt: TGTGCCAGCAGGCCCCATAGCGGGGGGGGCACAGATACGCAGTATTTT
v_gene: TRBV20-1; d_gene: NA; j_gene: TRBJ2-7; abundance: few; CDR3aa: CSALLTEGTYEQYF; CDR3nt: TGCAGTGCTCTCCTAACGGAGGGGACCTACGAGCAGTACTTC
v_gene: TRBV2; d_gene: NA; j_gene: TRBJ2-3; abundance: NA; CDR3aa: CASSTTRGTQYF; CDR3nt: TGTGCCAGCAGCACCACTAGGGGTACGCAGTATTTT
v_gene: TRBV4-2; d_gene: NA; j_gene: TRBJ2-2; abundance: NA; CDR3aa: CACSQEGQGKTGELFF; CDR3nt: TGTGCCTGCAGCCAAGAAGGGCAGGGAAAAACCGGGGAGCTGTTTTTT
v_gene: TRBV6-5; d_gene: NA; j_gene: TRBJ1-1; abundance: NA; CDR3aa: CASSYVGVGFGEAFF; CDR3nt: TGTGCCAGCAGTTACGTCGGGGTGGGATTCGGGGAAGCTTTCTTT
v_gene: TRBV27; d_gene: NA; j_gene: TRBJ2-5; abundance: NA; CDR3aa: CASSPNEFRETQYF; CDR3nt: TGTGCCAGCAGTCCCAATGAGTTTCGGGAGACCCAGTACTTC
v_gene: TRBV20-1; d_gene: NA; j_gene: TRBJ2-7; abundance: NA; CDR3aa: CSAPGQGIHEQYF; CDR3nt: TGCAGCGCCCCCGGGCAGGGGATCCACGAGCAGTACTTC
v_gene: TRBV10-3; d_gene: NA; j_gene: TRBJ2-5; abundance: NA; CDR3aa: CAISGGLETQYF; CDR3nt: TGTGCCATCAGTGGAGGACTAGAGACCCAGTACTTC
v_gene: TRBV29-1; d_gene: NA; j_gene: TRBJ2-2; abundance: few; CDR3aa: CSVGVGSGDTGELFF; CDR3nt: TGCAGCGTTGGTGTGGGTTCGGGGGACACCGGGGAGCTGTTTTTT
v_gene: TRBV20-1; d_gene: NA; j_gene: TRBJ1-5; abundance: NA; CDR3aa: CSARRTVPLGNQPQHF; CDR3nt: TGCAGTGCTCGCCGGACAGTCCCTTTGGGCAATCAGCCCCAGCATTTT
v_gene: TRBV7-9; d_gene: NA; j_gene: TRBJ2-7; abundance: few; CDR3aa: CASSLASTDSSYEQYF; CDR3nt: TGTGCCAGCAGCTTAGCGTCGACCGATAGCTCCTACGAGCAGTACTTC
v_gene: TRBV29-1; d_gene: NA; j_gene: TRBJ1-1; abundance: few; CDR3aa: CSVEEDQANTEAFF; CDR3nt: TGCAGCGTTGAAGAGGACCAGGCGAACACTGAAGCTTTCTTT
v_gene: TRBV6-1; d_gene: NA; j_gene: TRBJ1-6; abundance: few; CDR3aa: CASRWGWNSPLHF; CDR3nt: TGTGCCAGCAGGTGGGGTTGGAATTCACCCCTCCACTTT
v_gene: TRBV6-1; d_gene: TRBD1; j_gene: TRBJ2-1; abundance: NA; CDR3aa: CASIPGQGIKKSYNEQFF; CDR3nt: TGTGCCAGCATCCCGGGACAGGGGATAAAAAAGTCCTACAATGAGCAGTTCTTC
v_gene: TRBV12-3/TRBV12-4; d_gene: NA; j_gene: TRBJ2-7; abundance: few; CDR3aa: CASSPQLGEQYF; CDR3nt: TGTGCCAGCAGTCCGCAGTTGGGCGAGCAGTACTTC
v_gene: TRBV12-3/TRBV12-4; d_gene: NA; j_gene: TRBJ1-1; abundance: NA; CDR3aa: CASSLDSRTEAFF; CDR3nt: TGTGCCAGCAGTTTGGACAGCAGGACTGAAGCTTTCTTT
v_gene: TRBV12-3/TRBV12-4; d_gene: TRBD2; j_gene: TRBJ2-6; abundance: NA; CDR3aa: CASSFRDGGAGANVLTF; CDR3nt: TGTGCCAGCAGTTTTCGAGACGGGGGGGCTGGGGCCAACGTCCTGACTTTC
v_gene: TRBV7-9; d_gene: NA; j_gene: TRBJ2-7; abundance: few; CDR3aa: CASSSPLGDEQYF; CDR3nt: TGTGCCAGCAGCTCACCTTTGGGGGACGAGCAGTACTTC
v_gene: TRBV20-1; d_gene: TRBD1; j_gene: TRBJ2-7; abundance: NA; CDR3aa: CSARPDDRGSRKRTYEQYF; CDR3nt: TGCAGTGCTAGACCTGATGACAGGGGGTCACGGAAACGTACCTACGAGCAGTACTTC
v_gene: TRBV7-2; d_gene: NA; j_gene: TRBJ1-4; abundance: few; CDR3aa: CASSFYREKLFF; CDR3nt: TGTGCCAGCAGCTTTTATCGTGAAAAACTGTTTTTT
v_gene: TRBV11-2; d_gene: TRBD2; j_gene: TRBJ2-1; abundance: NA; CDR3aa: CASSLRTSGGGSYNEQFF; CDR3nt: TGTGCCAGCAGCTTACGCACTAGCGGGGGGGGGTCCTACAATGAGCAGTTCTTC
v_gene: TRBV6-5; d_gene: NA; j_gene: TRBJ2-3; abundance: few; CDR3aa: CASSEPSRRTDTQYF; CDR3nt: TGTGCCAGCAGCGAACCCTCGAGGCGGACAGATACGCAGTATTTT
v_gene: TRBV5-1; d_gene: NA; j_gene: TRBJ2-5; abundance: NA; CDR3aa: CASSFRGAPQETQYF; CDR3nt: TGCGCCAGCAGCTTCCGGGGGGCTCCACAAGAGACCCAGTACTTC
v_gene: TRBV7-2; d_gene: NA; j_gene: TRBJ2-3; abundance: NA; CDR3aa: CASSLGPASTDTQYF; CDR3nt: TGTGCCAGCAGCTTAGGCCCGGCTAGCACAGATACGCAGTATTTT
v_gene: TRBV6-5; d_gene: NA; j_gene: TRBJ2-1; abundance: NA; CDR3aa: CASSYFPFSGNRDYNEQFF; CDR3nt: TGTGCCAGCAGTTACTTCCCCTTCTCAGGGAACAGGGACTACAATGAGCAGTTCTTC
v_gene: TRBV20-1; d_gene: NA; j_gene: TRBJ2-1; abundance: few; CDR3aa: CSARLLRGNEQFF; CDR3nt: TGCAGTGCTAGACTCCTGAGGGGCAATGAGCAGTTCTTC
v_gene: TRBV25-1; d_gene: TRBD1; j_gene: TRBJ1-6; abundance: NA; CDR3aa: CASSQGGVGSYNSPLHF; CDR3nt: TGTGCCAGCAGCCAGGGGGGAGTAGGCTCCTATAATTCACCCCTCCACTTT
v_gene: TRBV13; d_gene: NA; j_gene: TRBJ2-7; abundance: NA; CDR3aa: CASSSVGLSSYEQYF; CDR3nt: TGTGCCAGCAGCTCAGTGGGGCTTAGCTCCTACGAGCAGTACTTC
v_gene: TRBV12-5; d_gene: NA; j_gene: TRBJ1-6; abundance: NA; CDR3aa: CASGLVLGASSYNSPLHF; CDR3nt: TGTGCTAGTGGTTTGGTACTGGGGGCCAGCTCCTATAATTCACCCCTCCACTTT
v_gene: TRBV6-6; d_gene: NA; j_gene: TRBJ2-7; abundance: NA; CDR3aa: CASRKSALVISYEQYF; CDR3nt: TGTGCCAGCAGGAAATCAGCCCTCGTAATTTCCTACGAGCAGTACTTC
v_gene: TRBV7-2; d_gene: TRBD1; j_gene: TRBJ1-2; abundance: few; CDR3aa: CASSLATGQAGYTF; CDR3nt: TGTGCCAGCAGCTTAGCTACGGGACAGGCGGGCTACACCTTC
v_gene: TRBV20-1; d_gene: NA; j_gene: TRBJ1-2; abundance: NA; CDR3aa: CSARDSGNYGYTF; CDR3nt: TGCAGTGCTAGAGATTCTGGGAACTATGGCTACACCTTC
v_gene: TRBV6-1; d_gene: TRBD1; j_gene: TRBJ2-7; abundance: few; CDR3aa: CASAGQGQVGYEQYF; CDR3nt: TGTGCCAGCGCGGGACAGGGACAAGTAGGCTACGAGCAGTACTTC
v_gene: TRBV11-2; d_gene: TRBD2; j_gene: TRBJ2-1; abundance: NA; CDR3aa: CAGSSVAGGPRDEQFF; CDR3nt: TGTGCCGGCAGCTCCGTAGCGGGAGGGCCGAGAGATGAGCAGTTCTTC
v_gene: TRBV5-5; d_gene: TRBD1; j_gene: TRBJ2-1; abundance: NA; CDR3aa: CASSFEGATYNEQFF; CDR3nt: TGTGCCAGCAGCTTTGAGGGGGCCACCTACAATGAGCAGTTCTTC
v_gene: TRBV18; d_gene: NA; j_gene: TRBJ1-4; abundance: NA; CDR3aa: CASSPTQAGVTNEKLFF; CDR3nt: TGTGCCAGCTCACCGACCCAGGCAGGGGTGACTAATGAAAAACTGTTTTTT
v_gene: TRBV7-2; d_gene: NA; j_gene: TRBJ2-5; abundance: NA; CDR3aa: CASSLLYRAEQYF; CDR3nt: TGTGCCAGCAGCTTATTGTACAGGGCGGAGCAGTACTTC
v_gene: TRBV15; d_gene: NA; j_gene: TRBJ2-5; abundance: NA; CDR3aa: CATSEGGIGETQYF; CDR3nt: TGTGCCACCTCAGAGGGGGGGATAGGGGAGACCCAGTACTTC
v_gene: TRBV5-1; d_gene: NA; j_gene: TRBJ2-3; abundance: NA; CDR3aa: CASRGRSSSTDTQYF; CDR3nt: TGCGCCAGTCGGGGCCGCAGCTCTAGCACAGATACGCAGTATTTT
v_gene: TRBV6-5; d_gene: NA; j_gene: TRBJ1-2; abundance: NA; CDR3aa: CASSYLREGYGYTF; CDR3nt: TGTGCCAGCAGTTATCTCAGGGAGGGCTATGGCTACACCTTC
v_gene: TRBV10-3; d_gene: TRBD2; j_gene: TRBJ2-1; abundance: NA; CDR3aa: CAISEGLAARGQFF; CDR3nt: TGTGCCATCAGTGAGGGACTAGCGGCCAGGGGGCAGTTCTTC
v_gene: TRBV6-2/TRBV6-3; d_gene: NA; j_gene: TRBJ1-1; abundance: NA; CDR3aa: CASSRGLRGTEAFF; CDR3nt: TGTGCCAGCAGCCGAGGCTTAAGGGGCACTGAAGCTTTCTTT
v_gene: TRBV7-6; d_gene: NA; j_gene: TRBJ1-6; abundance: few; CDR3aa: CASSLGSARAPLHF; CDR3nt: TGTGCCAGCAGCTTAGGAAGCGCAAGGGCACCCCTCCACTTT
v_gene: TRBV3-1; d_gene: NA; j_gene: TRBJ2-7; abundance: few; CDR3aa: CASSHRTYEQYF; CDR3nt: TGTGCCAGCAGCCATCGTACCTACGAGCAGTACTTC
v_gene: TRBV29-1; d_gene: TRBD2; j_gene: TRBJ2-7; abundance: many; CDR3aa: CSVNPGGTSSYEQYF; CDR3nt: TGCAGCGTGAATCCGGGAGGTACCAGCTCCTACGAGCAGTACTTC
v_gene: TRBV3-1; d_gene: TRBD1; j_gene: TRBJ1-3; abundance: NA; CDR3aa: CASSPYRQGQGNTIYF; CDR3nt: TGTGCCAGCAGCCCGTACAGACAGGGGCAAGGAAACACCATATATTTT
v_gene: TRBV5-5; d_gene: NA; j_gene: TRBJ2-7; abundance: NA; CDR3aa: CASSLYTGAYEQYF; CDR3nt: TGTGCCAGCAGCTTGTATACCGGTGCCTACGAGCAGTACTTC
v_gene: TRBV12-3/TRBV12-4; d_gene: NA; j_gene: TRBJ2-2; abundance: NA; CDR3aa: CATTGQLDTGELFF; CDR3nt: TGTGCCACTACAGGACAATTGGACACCGGGGAGCTGTTTTTT
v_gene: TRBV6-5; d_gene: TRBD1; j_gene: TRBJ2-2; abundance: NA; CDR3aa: CASSYAGTGAGELFF; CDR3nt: TGTGCCAGCAGCTACGCCGGGACAGGGGCCGGGGAGCTGTTTTTT